This TCR beta chain was recovered during a study of radiotherapy plus CTLA-4 blockade in lung cancer. Trimming at V came to 0 bases and at J to 6 bases, leaving 13 bases not matched to a gene. This CDR3 region has 17 residues. Looked up from germline, CDR1 is SGHAT and CDR2 is FQNNGV. Using immunoSEQ multiplex PCR, the repertoire was profiled, and TCRdb retains in-frame clones only, with some absent. The data contain about 60,000 clones, over 70% of them seen just once; the ten biggest clones take up around 4%. The TCR sequence derives from a human donor with non-small cell lung cancer who had a partial response to radiotherapy plus ipilimumab. The chain has TRBV11-2 and TRBJ2-5, with 7 bases matching TRBD1. The sequences come from peripheral blood, collected from a patient treated with radiotherapy plus ipilimumab. DNA for the CDR3: TGTGCCAGCAGCTTAGACGTGAGGTCAGGGGGAAAGAAGACCCAGTACTTC. Translation gives CASSLDVRSGGKKTQYF.